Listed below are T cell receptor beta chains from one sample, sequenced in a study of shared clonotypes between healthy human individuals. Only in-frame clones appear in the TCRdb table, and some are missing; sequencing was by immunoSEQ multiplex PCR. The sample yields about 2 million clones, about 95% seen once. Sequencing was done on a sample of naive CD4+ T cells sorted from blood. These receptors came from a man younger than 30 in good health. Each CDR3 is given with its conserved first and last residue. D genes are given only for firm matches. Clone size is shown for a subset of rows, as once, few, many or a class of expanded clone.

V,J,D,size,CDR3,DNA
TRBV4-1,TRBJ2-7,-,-,CASSQVALRDNYEQYF,TGCGCCAGCAGCCAAGTGGCGTTAAGGGACAACTACGAGCAGTACTTC
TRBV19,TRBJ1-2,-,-,CASRDPTGLNYGYTF,TGTGCCAGTAGGGACCCGACAGGATTGAACTATGGCTACACCTTC
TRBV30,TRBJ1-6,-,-,CAWSVVGSSYNSPLHF,TGTGCCTGGAGTGTAGTGGGGAGCTCCTATAATTCACCCCTCCACTTT
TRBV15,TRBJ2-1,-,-,CATSRDLTDEQFF,TGTGCCACCAGCAGAGACCTCACCGATGAGCAGTTCTTC
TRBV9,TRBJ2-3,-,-,CASSLRDFFTDTQYF,TGTGCCAGCAGCCTCCGGGACTTCTTCACAGATACGCAGTATTTT
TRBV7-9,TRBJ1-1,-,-,CASSLQGGVNTEAFF,TGTGCCAGCAGCTTACAGGGAGGGGTGAACACTGAAGCTTTCTTT
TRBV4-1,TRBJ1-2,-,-,CASSQARDPGRSEGGYTF,TGCGCCAGCAGCCAAGCCCGGGACCCAGGCAGAAGTGAGGGTGGCTACACCTTC
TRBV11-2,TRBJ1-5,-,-,CASSLSGRGSQPQHF,TGTGCCAGCAGCCTATCCGGAAGGGGCAGTCAGCCCCAGCATTTT
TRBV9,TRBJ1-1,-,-,CASSVYLNTEAFF,TGTGCCAGCAGCGTGTATCTGAACACTGAAGCTTTCTTT
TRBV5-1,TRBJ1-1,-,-,CASSLVGLATEAFF,TGCGCCAGCAGCTTGGTAGGGTTGGCCACTGAAGCTTTCTTT
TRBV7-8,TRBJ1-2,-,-,CASSPSLGYGYTF,TGTGCCAGCAGCCCCTCATTAGGCTATGGCTACACCTTC
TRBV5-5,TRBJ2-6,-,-,CASRISGANVLTF,TGTGCCAGCCGGATCTCTGGGGCCAACGTCCTGACTTTC
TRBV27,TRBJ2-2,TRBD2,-,CASSLGTSGRFAGELFF,TGTGCCAGCAGTTTGGGGACTAGCGGGAGATTTGCCGGGGAGCTGTTTTTT
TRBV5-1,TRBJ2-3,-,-,CASSQRAGGDTQYF,TGCGCCAGCAGCCAGCGGGCCGGGGGAGATACGCAGTATTTT
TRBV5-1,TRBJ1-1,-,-,CASSLGDLNTEAFF,TGCGCCAGCAGCCTCGGGGACCTGAACACTGAAGCTTTCTTT
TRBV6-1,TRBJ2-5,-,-,CASSEAGALAKETQYF,TGTGCCAGCAGTGAAGCGGGGGCCCTGGCCAAAGAGACCCAGTACTTC
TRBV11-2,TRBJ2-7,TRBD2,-,CASSLQTSGAYEQYF,TGTGCCAGCAGCTTGCAGACTAGCGGTGCCTACGAGCAGTACTTC
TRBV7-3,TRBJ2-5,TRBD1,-,CASSVGTGNVQYF,TGTGCCAGCAGCGTAGGGACAGGGAACGTCCAGTACTTC
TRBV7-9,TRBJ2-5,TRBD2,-,CASSRSGAETQYF,TGTGCCAGCAGCCGTAGCGGGGCGGAGACCCAGTACTTC
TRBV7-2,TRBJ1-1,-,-,CASSAYRVGNTEVFF,TGTGCCAGCAGCGCCTACAGGGTGGGAAACACTGAAGTTTTCTTT
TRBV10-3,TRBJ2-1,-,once,CAISESKSQFF,TGTGCCATCAGTGAGTCTAAGAGCCAGTTCTTC
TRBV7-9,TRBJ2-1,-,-,CASSLGPRGQFF,TGTGCCAGCAGCTTAGGGCCCCGTGGGCAGTTCTTC
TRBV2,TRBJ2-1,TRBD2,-,CASSEGTRSEQFF,TGTGCCAGCAGTGAGGGGACTAGAAGCGAGCAGTTCTTC
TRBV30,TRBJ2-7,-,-,CAWASGKFYEQYF,TGTGCCTGGGCCTCCGGGAAGTTCTACGAGCAGTACTTC
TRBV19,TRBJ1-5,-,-,CASSTGSVSNQPQHF,TGTGCCAGTAGTACAGGGTCGGTTAGCAATCAGCCCCAGCATTTT
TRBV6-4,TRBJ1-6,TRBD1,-,CASSGTGGPNSPLHF,TGTGCCAGCAGTGGAACAGGGGGCCCTAATTCACCCCTCCACTTT
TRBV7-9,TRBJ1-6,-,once,CASSLETGSPLHF,TGTGCCAGCAGCTTAGAGACCGGTTCACCCCTCCACTTT
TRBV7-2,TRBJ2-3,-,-,CASSQGPSAAQYF,TGTGCCAGCAGCCAGGGCCCTAGCGCTGCGCAGTATTTT
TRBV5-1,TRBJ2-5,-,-,CASSSLEGVQETQYF,TGCGCCAGCAGCTCACTCGAGGGGGTACAAGAGACCCAGTACTTC
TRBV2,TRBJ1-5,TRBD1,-,CASSRQGFGNQPQHF,TGTGCCAGCAGTCGACAGGGGTTTGGCAATCAGCCCCAGCATTTT
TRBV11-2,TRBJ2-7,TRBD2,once,CASSLAWTSGSYEQYF,TGTGCCAGCAGCTTAGCCTGGACTAGCGGGAGCTACGAGCAGTACTTC